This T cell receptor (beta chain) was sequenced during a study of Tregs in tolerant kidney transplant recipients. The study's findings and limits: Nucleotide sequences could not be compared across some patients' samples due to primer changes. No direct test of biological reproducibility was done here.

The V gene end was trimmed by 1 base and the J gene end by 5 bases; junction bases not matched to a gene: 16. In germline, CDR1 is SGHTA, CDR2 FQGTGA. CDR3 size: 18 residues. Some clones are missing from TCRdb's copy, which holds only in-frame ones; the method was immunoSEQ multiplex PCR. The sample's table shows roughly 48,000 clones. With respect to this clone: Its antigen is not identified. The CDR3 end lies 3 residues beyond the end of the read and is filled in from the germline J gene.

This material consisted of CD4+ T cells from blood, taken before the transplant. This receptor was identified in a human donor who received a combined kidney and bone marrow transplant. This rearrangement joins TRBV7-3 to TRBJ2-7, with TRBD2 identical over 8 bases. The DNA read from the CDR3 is TGTGCCAGCAGCTTAAACAGCGTATTGGGGACTAGACGTCACGAG. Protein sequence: CASSLNSVLGTRRHE. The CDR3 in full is CASSLNSVLGTRRHEQYF.